Reported below is one TCR beta chain. The data were taken from a study of blood T cell repertoires in COVID-19. Germline V CDR1 and CDR2: SQVTM, ANQGSEA. This CDR3 comprises 13 residues. V gave up 6 bases and J gave up 5 bases, with 16 bases separating them. Per the study methods: Quantification of nucleated cells was approximated via reference gene primer amplification. Measured with immunoSEQ multiplex PCR; TCRdb has only the in-frame clones, and not every one. V and J calls and clone size are as listed in that table; D and trimming were resolved from the DNA. The profile shows 120,000 or so clones, approximately 90% of them singletons.

Source material: peripheral blood. This rearrangement joins TRBV29-1 to TRBJ2-5; D possibly corresponds to TRBD2 (5 bases). The origin of this receptor is a human donor in a cohort sampled during active COVID-19. The CDR3 DNA is TGCAGCGTCGAACTTGGACGGAGGGAGACCCAGTACTTC. Residues: CSVELGRRETQYF.